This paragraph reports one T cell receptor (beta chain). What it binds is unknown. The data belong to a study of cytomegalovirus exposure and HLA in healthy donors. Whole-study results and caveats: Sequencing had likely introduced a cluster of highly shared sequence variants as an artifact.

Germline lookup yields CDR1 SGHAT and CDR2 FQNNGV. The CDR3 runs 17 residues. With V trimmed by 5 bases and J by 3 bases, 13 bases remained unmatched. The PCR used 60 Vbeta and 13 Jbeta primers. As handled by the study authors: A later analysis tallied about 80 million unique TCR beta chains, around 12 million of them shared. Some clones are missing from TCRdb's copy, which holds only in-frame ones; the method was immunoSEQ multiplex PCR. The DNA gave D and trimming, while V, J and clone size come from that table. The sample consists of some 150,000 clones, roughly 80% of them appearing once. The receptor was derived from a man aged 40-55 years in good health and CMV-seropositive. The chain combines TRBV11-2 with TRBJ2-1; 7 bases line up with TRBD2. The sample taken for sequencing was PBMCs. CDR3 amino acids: CASSTMGGTPYYNEQFF. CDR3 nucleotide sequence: TGTGCCAGCAGCACGATGGGGGGGACGCCGTACTACAATGAGCAGTTCTTC.